The 32 T cell receptor beta chains listed next were all sequenced from one sample in a study of T-cell reconstitution after alpha-beta-depleted transplantation in children. Whole-study results and caveats: Newly made T cells mostly supplied T-cell counts and diversity one year after transplant.

Using unique molecular identifiers, the investigators prepared the TCRbeta library. TCRdb re-analysed the PCR reads in MiXCR, keeping a single row per CDR3 protein. The sample holds around 270,000 distinct CDR3 sequences, just over 7.5% seen once. Their target antigens are unknown. The material sequenced was peripheral blood, taken 360 days after TCRalphabeta/CD19-depleted stem cell transplant. The receptors were gathered from a female patient younger than 10 who had a stem cell transplant for Fanconi anemia, so the T cells may come from the graft donor.

This clonotype has a handful of counts. This rearrangement joins TRBV12-3 or TRBV12-4 to TRBJ2-1; 11 bases agree with TRBD2. V was clipped by 6 bases and J by 8 bases; unmatched bases: 9. The CDR3 spans 15 residues. CDR3 amino acids: CASSRTSGGWDEQFF. CDR3 bases: TGTGCCAGCAGCCGAACTAGCGGGGGTTGGGATGAGCAGTTCTTC.

This clonotype has just a few counts. The DNA for the CDR3 is TGTGCCAGCAGCGGAGACAGGGCTGGAAACACCATATATTTT. Translated, it gives CASSGDRAGNTIYF. The J gene is TRBJ1-3, the V gene TRBV9, with 7 bases identical to TRBD1. Germline CDR1 and CDR2: SGDLS and YYNGEE. The V segment lost 3 bases and the J segment 2 bases; nucleotides outside the gene matches: 2. This CDR3 is built from 14 residues.

This clonotype was found a few times. This chain uses TRBV20-1 with TRBJ2-1; the D is unclear. Germline-derived CDR1 and CDR2 are DFQATT and SNEGSKA (reference sequence). Trimming shortened V by 0 bases and J by 0 bases, and 15 bases separated the two germline ends. The CDR3 has 17 amino acids. The CDR3 here is CSARDPRLVSSYNEQFF. DNA for the CDR3: TGCAGTGCTAGAGATCCCAGGCTGGTTAGCTCCTACAATGAGCAGTTCTTC.

This clonotype was counted a few times. This chain joins TRBV5-1 and TRBJ2-2; 9 bases map to TRBD1. CDR3 size: 15 residues. The junction had 7 bases not matched to a gene; V was cut back by 4 bases and J by 6 bases. From germline, CDR1 is SGHRS and CDR2 YFSETQ. This chain's CDR3 is CASSPGQGRAGELFF. The DNA for the CDR3 is TGCGCCAGCAGCCCCGGACAGGGGAGGGCCGGGGAGCTGTTTTTT.

In its sample, this clonotype was seen many times. The chain links TRBV12-3 or TRBV12-4 to TRBJ2-3; D gene ambiguous. The V and J ends lost 7 bases and 6 bases respectively, with 14 bases between them. This CDR3 contains 13 residues. The chain's CDR3 is CASNSPLSDTQYF. CDR3 DNA: TGTGCCAGCAACTCACCGCTTTCCGATACGCAGTATTTT.

In the case of this clonotype: Likely a read error: the CDR3 ends without its conserved phenylalanine or tryptophan. The chain uses TRBV7-8 and TRBJ1-6; 7 nucleotides align to TRBD1. The V segment lost 5 bases and the J segment 8 bases; nucleotides outside the gene matches: 6. Germline V CDR1 and CDR2: SGHVS, FQNEAQ. The CDR3 is 14 amino acids. In nucleotides, the CDR3 is TGTGCCAGCAGCGTCCGGGACAGCCATTCACCCCTCCACGTT. It codes for CASSVRDSHSPLHV.

This clonotype was counted at least ten times. The J gene is TRBJ2-7, the V gene TRBV5-6; D gene unclear. Trimming shortened V by 0 bases and J by 6 bases, and 7 bases separated the two germline ends. Germline lookup yields CDR1 SGHDT and CDR2 YYEEEE. This CDR3 has 12 residues. The CDR3 DNA reads TGTGCCAGCAGCTTGGAGGTAGGCGAGCAGTACTTC. As protein: CASSLEVGEQYF.

This clonotype was seen at least ten times. The chain links TRBV5-1 to TRBJ2-7; a possible D gene is TRBD2 (5 bases). Germline CDR1 is SGHRS and CDR2 is YFSETQ. The V end was cut by 3 bases, the J end by 4 bases, with 14 bases between. This CDR3 contains 14 residues. The CDR3 DNA sequence: TGCGCCAGCAGCTCCGCGGGTACTGGGTACGAGCAGTACTTC. Translating gives CASSSAGTGYEQYF.

This clonotype was found a few times. In nucleotides, the CDR3 is TGTGCCAGCAGCCTGGAAACGGGACAGATCACAGATACGCAGTATTTT. It encodes CASSLETGQITDTQYF. The J gene is TRBJ2-3, the V gene TRBV5-5, with 7 nucleotides matching TRBD1. CDR1 and CDR2 (germline): SGHKS, YYEKEE (reference sequence). This CDR3 has 16 amino acids. Trimming at V came to 4 bases and at J to 2 bases, leaving 10 bases not matched to a gene.

This clonotype has a count of ten or more. J is TRBJ2-1 and V is TRBV4-3; a possible D gene is TRBD1 (5 bases). The CDR3 consists of 16 residues. CDR1 is LGHNA, CDR2 YSLEER, per germline. V shed 0 bases and J shed 4 bases, with 13 bases lying between them. The DNA of the CDR3 is TGCGCCAGCAGCCAAGACGAGTGGACAACTTACAATGAGCAGTTCTTC. This gives the protein CASSQDEWTTYNEQFF.

The chain's CDR3 is CASGDGSFGTQYF. As DNA, the CDR3 is TGCGCCAGCGGGGACGGGTCATTTGGGACCCAGTACTTC. The rearrangement links TRBV10-2 to TRBJ2-5; D tentatively reads TRBD1 or TRBD2 (5 bases each). V shed 8 bases and J shed 7 bases, with 17 bases lying between them. CDR1 WSHSY and CDR2 SAAADI come from the germline V gene. The CDR3 extends over 13 amino acids.

This clonotype came up a few times. The rearrangement uses TRBV7-9 and TRBJ2-7, with TRBD2 as a possible D gene (6 bases). Germline loops: CDR1 SEHNR, CDR2 FQNEAQ (reference sequence). The CDR3 has 14 amino acids. Trimming pared 5 bases from V and 5 bases from J, leaving 16 bases between. This CDR3 reads CASSRSGLPDEQYF. Here the CDR3 DNA reads TGTGCCAGCAGCAGGAGCGGGCTTCCCGACGAGCAGTACTTC.

Concerning this clonotype: A much larger clone is a single base away; this may be a read error. The chain links TRBV6-5 to TRBJ2-7; D gene unclear. The CDR3 spans 14 residues. V lost 5 bases and J 2 bases, leaving 13 bases between the germline ends. From germline, CDR1 is MNHEY and CDR2 SVGAGI. The chain's CDR3 is CASSHLTHPYEQYF. DNA of the CDR3: TGTGCCAGCAGTCACCTCACCCATCCCTACGAGCAGTACTTC.

This clonotype was picked up many times. The rearrangement links TRBV29-1 to TRBJ2-1; 7 nucleotides match TRBD1. This CDR3 is 14 amino acids long. Per the germline V gene, CDR1 is SQVTM and CDR2 is ANQGSEA. J was trimmed by 4 bases and V by 3 bases; bases with no gene match: 6. The CDR3 DNA is TGCAGCGTTGACCGGGACAGTCAGTACAATGAGCAGTTCTTC. Amino acids: CSVDRDSQYNEQFF.

This clonotype came up many times. The J gene is TRBJ2-1, the V gene TRBV25-1; 10 bases are shared with TRBD2. Germline V gene sequence: CDR1 MGHDK, CDR2 SYGVNS. CDR3 length: 15 residues. The junction had 7 bases not matched to a gene; V was cut back by 6 bases and J by 5 bases. This CDR3 reads CASRGGLAVHNEQFF. As DNA, the CDR3 is TGTGCCAGCAGGGGCGGACTAGCGGTCCACAATGAGCAGTTCTTC.

Only a few counts were recorded for this clonotype. The chain has TRBV19 and TRBJ2-1; the D is unclear. This CDR3 contains 17 residues. Germline-derived CDR1 and CDR2 are LNHDA and SQIVND (reference sequence). V was cut by 3 bases and J by 10 bases, with 25 bases left in between. The CDR3 region is CASSILAGFITHGEQFF. The DNA for the CDR3 is TGTGCCAGTAGTATCTTGGCTGGGTTCATCACACACGGGGAGCAGTTCTTC.

This clonotype was detected a few times. The V and J genes are TRBV6-2 or TRBV6-3 and TRBJ2-2, with 8 bases identical to TRBD2. Germline CDR1 MNHEY, CDR2 SVGEGT. The ends lost 2 bases at V and 7 bases at J; junction bases unmatched: 15. The CDR3 consists of 18 residues. Here the CDR3 reads CASSYRPGSSGVGGELFF. As DNA, the CDR3 is TGTGCCAGCAGTTACCGACCCGGGAGTAGCGGGGTAGGCGGGGAGCTGTTTTTT.

This clonotype was detected ten times or more. The chain uses TRBV9 and TRBJ2-6, with D unclear. Per germline, CDR1 SGDLS and CDR2 YYNGEE. The CDR3 is made up of 15 amino acids. V lost 1 base, J lost 2 bases, and 7 bases lay in between. CDR3 DNA: TGTGCCAGCAGCGTATCCCCTACTGGGGCCAACGTCCTGACTTTC. This gives the protein CASSVSPTGANVLTF.

J is TRBJ2-7 and V is TRBV7-8; maybe TRBD2 (7 bases). Trimming removed 3 bases at V and 5 bases at J, with 17 bases between. This CDR3 spans 15 amino acids. The germline gives CDR1 SGHVS, CDR2 FQNEAQ. CDR3 nucleotide sequence: TGTGCCAGCAGCTTGAGCATATCCGGGGGGCACGAGCAGTACGTC. Residues: CASSLSISGGHEQYV.

This clonotype was detected a few times. This rearrangement joins TRBV7-9 to TRBJ2-5, with D perhaps TRBD1 (6 bases). The germline CDR1 and CDR2 sequences are SEHNR and FQNEAQ (reference sequence). CDR3 length equals 13 residues. V lost 5 bases and J 2 bases, leaving 9 bases between the germline ends. CDR3 sequence: CASSVRGQETQYF. The CDR3 bases are TGTGCCAGCAGCGTTAGGGGGCAAGAGACCCAGTACTTC.

This chain links TRBV11-2 with TRBJ2-1; a weak D match, TRBD1 (6 bases). Between the trimmed V and J ends, which lost 3 bases and 3 bases, there was a span of 12 bases. Germline V CDR1 and CDR2: SGHAT, FQNNGV. This CDR3 contains 15 residues. This CDR3 reads CASSFSGTLYNEQFF. CDR3 nucleotides: TGTGCCAGCAGCTTCTCCGGGACACTCTACAATGAGCAGTTCTTC.

This clonotype was seen only a few times. This chain links TRBV5-1 with TRBJ2-5; 7 bases agree with TRBD1. Germline V gene sequence: CDR1 SGHRS, CDR2 YFSETQ. The CDR3 is 15 amino acids. Unmatched junction bases numbered 4, after V lost 1 base and J lost 1 base. This chain's CDR3 is CASSLFGTAQETQYF. The CDR3 coding sequence is TGCGCCAGCAGCTTGTTTGGGACAGCCCAAGAGACCCAGTACTTC.

This clonotype has ten or more counts. CDR3 in amino acids: CATSSSGASQPQHF. CDR3 sequence (DNA): TGTGCCACCAGTTCCTCAGGGGCGTCTCAGCCCCAGCATTTT. The genes are TRBV24-1 and TRBJ1-5; weak D call: TRBD1 (6 bases). This CDR3 region has 14 residues. V lost 6 bases to trimming and J lost 6 bases, with 14 bases between them. Germline CDR1 and CDR2: KGHDR and SFDVKD.

At least ten counts were recorded for this clonotype. The chain carries TRBV20-1 and TRBJ2-3; 10 bases map to TRBD2. V trimming: 6 bases; J trimming: 3 bases; junction bases outside the gene matches: 6. The CDR3 spans 14 residues. In germline, CDR1 is DFQATT, CDR2 SNEGSKA (reference sequence). The CDR3 bases are TGCAGTGCAGCTAGCGGGAGTTTGACAGATACGCAGTATTTT. This sequence encodes CSAASGSLTDTQYF.

This clonotype has a handful of counts. The chain combines TRBV5-1 with TRBJ2-3; D gene uncertain. CDR1 and CDR2 (germline): SGHRS, YFSETQ. V was shortened by 4 bases and J by 2 bases, with 17 bases between the two germline ends. The CDR3 consists of 16 residues. CDR3 in amino acids: CASSPPSYQPTDTQYF. In DNA, the CDR3 is TGCGCCAGCAGCCCCCCCAGCTACCAGCCCACAGATACGCAGTATTTT.

This clonotype occurred many times. The CDR3 loop is CATSDWTGRETQYF. The CDR3 DNA follows: TGTGCCACCAGTGATTGGACAGGGAGGGAGACCCAGTACTTC. V gene TRBV24-1 combines with J gene TRBJ2-5, with 8 bases fitting TRBD1. Germline V gives CDR1 KGHDR, CDR2 SFDVKD. The CDR3 runs 14 residues. V shed 2 bases and J 5 bases; nucleotides not matched to a gene: 3.

This clonotype was detected many times. The chain combines TRBV4-2 with TRBJ2-4; weak D call: TRBD1 (7 bases). V was pared by 4 bases and J by 1 base, with 8 bases between. From germline, CDR1 is LGHNA and CDR2 YNFKEQ. The CDR3 is 14 residues long. The CDR3 reads CASSPGGAKNIQYF. In nucleotides, the CDR3 is TGTGCCAGCAGCCCAGGGGGGGCCAAAAACATTCAGTACTTC.

In its sample, this clonotype was seen many times. The chain employs TRBV20-1 and TRBJ2-1, with 7 nucleotides matching TRBD1. Germline lookup yields CDR1 DFQATT and CDR2 SNEGSKA (reference sequence). Trimming cost V 2 bases and J 6 bases; bases outside gene matches: 13. The CDR3 sequence is 16 residues long. CDR3 sequence reads: CSARLAKTGMSNEQFF. Here the CDR3 DNA reads TGCAGTGCTAGACTCGCAAAGACAGGGATGAGCAATGAGCAGTTCTTC.

In this sample, this clonotype turned up many times. The gene calls are TRBV10-3 and TRBJ1-5; tentatively, D is TRBD1 (5 bases). The CDR3 length is 13 residues. From germline, CDR1 is ENHRY and CDR2 SYGVKD. The V gene lost 5 bases and the J gene lost 7 bases, with 12 bases spanning the gap. The CDR3 spells CAISPTVKQPQHF. DNA for the CDR3: TGTGCCATCAGTCCGACAGTCAAGCAGCCCCAGCATTTT.

The table lists this clonotype with many counts. The V gene is TRBV12-3 or TRBV12-4, the J gene TRBJ2-3, with D maybe TRBD1 (6 bases). V was cut by 3 bases and J by 4 bases, with 11 bases left in between. This CDR3 region has 14 residues. The CDR3 coding sequence is TGTGCCAGCAGTTTCCCAGGACAGCCAGATACGCAGTATTTT. This codes for CASSFPGQPDTQYF.

This clonotype has at least ten counts. The gene calls are TRBV28 and TRBJ1-1, with 8 nucleotides matching TRBD1. The germline gives CDR1 MDHEN, CDR2 SYDVKM. There are 15 residues in the CDR3. The J segment lost 1 base and the V segment lost 2 bases, leaving 3 bases of the junction unmatched. CDR3 bases: TGTGCCAGCAGTTTAAGGACAGGGACGAACACTGAAGCTTTCTTT. The encoded protein is CASSLRTGTNTEAFF.

The sample holds many counts of this clonotype. This chain uses TRBV3-1 with TRBJ2-7; a possible D gene is TRBD1 (5 bases). The CDR3 spans 14 residues. The V gene lost 4 bases and the J gene lost 5 bases, with 15 bases spanning the gap. In germline, CDR1 is LGHDT, CDR2 YNNKEL (reference sequence). The CDR3, as DNA: TGTGCCAGCAGCCCGAGAAGGGGTCGCAACGAGCAGTACTTC. It codes for CASSPRRGRNEQYF.